These 3 T cell receptor beta chains originate from one sample sequenced in a study of blood T cell repertoires in COVID-19 (dated by TCRdb to about 2020). Library generation was performed with the immunoSEQ multiplex PCR assay. TCRdb mirrors the immuneACCESS table, restricted to in-frame sequences. Some clones are absent from its copies; in checked studies, under half trace to an unresolved V gene, and the reason for the others is unknown. Here the sample has just over 150,000 clones; 70% to 85% occur a single time. The ten largest clones capture just over 9.5% of the sample. Sequencing was carried out using peripheral blood. The receptors stem from a woman between 45 and 60 years old with acute or convalescent COVID-19.

V gene TRBV29-1 combines with J gene TRBJ2-3; D is uncertain. CDR1 and CDR2 (germline): SQVTM, ANQGSEA. The CDR3 is made up of 13 amino acids. The V end was cut by 6 bases, the J end by 6 bases, with 16 bases between. The CDR3 is CSVATSSRDTQYF. The CDR3 bases are TGCAGCGTCGCTACCTCTTCCCGGGATACGCAGTATTTT.

This clone was seen only a few times. The chain carries TRBV12-5 and TRBJ1-4; maybe TRBD1 (5 bases). This CDR3 is 14 amino acids long. Germline loops: CDR1 LGHNT, CDR2 FRNRAP. Deletions cut 3 bases from V and 8 bases from J, with 13 bases between. The CDR3 protein is CASGLGAGREKLFF. CDR3 DNA: TGTGCTAGTGGTTTAGGGGCAGGGAGGGAAAAACTGTTTTTT.

This chain uses TRBV4-2 with TRBJ2-4; D gene unclear. Germline CDR1 reads LGHNA; CDR2 reads YNFKEQ. CDR3 length: 17 residues. Trimming cost V 0 bases and J 0 bases, with 12 bases left between them. CDR3 nucleotide sequence: TGTGCCAGCAGCCAAGATGCCACGGTTTTAGCCAAAAACATTCAGTACTTC. This sequence encodes CASSQDATVLAKNIQYF.